These 17 T cell receptor beta chains share one sample of origin, sequenced in a study of radiation and T cells in renal cell carcinoma. Using immunoSEQ multiplex PCR, the repertoire was profiled, and TCRdb retains in-frame clones only, with some absent. The sample yields 150,000 to 200,000 clones, 88% seen once. Time point specified: blood 4 weeks post-SBRT, at nephrectomy. Indicated treatment: 15 Gy SBRT to primary tumor, nephrectomy 4 weeks later. The starting material was blood, obtained from a patient whose treatment included radiotherapy and nephrectomy. The receptors were gathered from a woman aged 45 to 65 with renal cell carcinoma.

The V call is TRBV11-3, the J call TRBJ2-1; perhaps TRBD2 as D (7 bases). The CDR3 has 15 amino acids. V was cut by 5 bases and J by 4 bases, with 15 bases left in between. Per germline, CDR1 SGHNT and CDR2 YENEEA. The CDR3 reads CASSPMGGAYNEQFF. The CDR3 nucleotides read TGTGCCAGCAGCCCGATGGGGGGGGCTTACAATGAGCAGTTCTTC.

CDR3 region: CASSLIHRRNSPLHF. The CDR3 DNA sequence: TGTGCCAGCAGCTTAATCCACAGACGTAATTCACCCCTCCACTTT. The rearrangement joins TRBV7-6 to TRBJ1-6, with D unclear. Germline CDR1 reads SGHVS; CDR2 reads FNYEAQ. The CDR3 is 15 amino acids. Trimming stripped 2 bases from V and 6 bases from J, with 11 bases between.

This chain uses TRBV4-3 with TRBJ1-2; D unclear. V was cut by 5 bases and J by 3 bases, with 13 bases left in between. The CDR3 sequence is 14 residues long. Germline lookup yields CDR1 LGHNA and CDR2 YSLEER. The CDR3 region is CASSLRFTDYGYTF. The CDR3 coding sequence is TGCGCCAGCAGCTTACGGTTCACGGACTATGGCTACACCTTC.

The chain couples TRBV5-1 to TRBJ2-1; D is uncertain. Between the trimmed V and J ends, which lost 4 bases and 8 bases, there was a span of 22 bases. This CDR3 comprises 16 residues. The germline gives CDR1 SGHRS, CDR2 YFSETQ. In nucleotides, the CDR3 is TGCGCCAGCAGCCCGGAACCTTCAGATGCTAGTTATGAGCAGTTCTTC. Its protein product is CASSPEPSDASYEQFF.

The chain couples TRBV6-5 to TRBJ2-5; D is possibly TRBD1 or TRBD2 (6 bases each). There are 14 residues in the CDR3. V was shortened by 5 bases and J by 6 bases, with 16 bases between the two germline ends. In germline, CDR1 is MNHEY, CDR2 SVGAGI. This CDR3 is CASSVWGAGQTQYF. The CDR3, as DNA: TGTGCCAGCAGTGTCTGGGGGGCCGGGCAGACCCAGTACTTC.

The rearrangement uses TRBV10-3 and TRBJ1-2; perhaps TRBD1 as D (5 bases). The CDR3 has 13 amino acids. V was shortened by 10 bases and J by 7 bases, with 19 bases between the two germline ends. Germline lookup yields CDR1 ENHRY and CDR2 SYGVKD. The DNA of the CDR3 is TGTGCCACCTGGACGGGAAGGGACTCTGGCTACACCTTC. This codes for CATWTGRDSGYTF.

V is TRBV10-1 and J is TRBJ1-2; no clear D. Deletions cut 10 bases from V and 2 bases from J, with 20 bases between. The germline V gene encodes CDR1 WNHNN and CDR2 SYGVQD (reference sequence). CDR3 length: 15 amino acids. CDR3 in DNA: TGCGCCATCAAGACGAGCGAGCCAGCAAACTATGGCTACACCTTC. This codes for CAIKTSEPANYGYTF.

This chain uses TRBV5-1 with TRBJ2-7; D might be TRBD1 (6 bases). This CDR3 has 13 residues. V was pared by 0 bases and J by 6 bases, with 10 bases between. CDR1 and CDR2 (germline): SGHRS, YFSETQ. CDR3 in DNA: TGCGCCAGCAGCTTGGTTGGGGGCGGCGAGCAGTACTTC. This encodes CASSLVGGGEQYF.

Details on this clone: This sample also contains other DNA sequences that code for the same CDR3. This chain uses TRBV9 with TRBJ2-6; no firm D call. This CDR3 has 14 residues. The germline V gene has CDR1 SGDLS and CDR2 YYNGEE. Trimming shortened V by 8 bases and J by 0 bases, and 9 bases separated the two germline ends. CDR3 nucleotides: TGTGCCAGTTCCGCCCCCTCTGGGGCCAACGTCCTGACTTTC. It is translated as CASSAPSGANVLTF.

This clone was found once. This sequence joins TRBV6-5 and TRBJ1-5; no clear D. V shed 6 bases and J shed 7 bases, with 13 bases lying between them. This CDR3 has 13 residues. Per the germline V gene, CDR1 is MNHEY and CDR2 is SVGAGI. This chain's CDR3 is CASRIGMGQPQHF. In nucleotides, the CDR3 is TGTGCCAGCAGGATAGGGATGGGACAGCCCCAGCATTTT.

This chain uses TRBV19 with TRBJ1-2; 11 bases align to TRBD1. Trimming took 4 bases from V and 4 from J; bases not matched to a gene: 5. Germline values: CDR1 LNHDA, CDR2 SQIVND (reference sequence). This CDR3 comprises 15 residues. CDR3 protein: CASSSGTGGSYGYTF. CDR3 coding DNA: TGTGCCAGTAGTAGCGGGACAGGGGGAAGCTATGGCTACACCTTC.

This clone came up a few times. V usage is TRBV30 and J usage is TRBJ1-5; maybe TRBD1 (5 bases). The CDR3 runs to 13 residues. V was cut by 5 bases and J by 5 bases, with 13 bases left in between. Germline assignment: CDR1 GTSNPN and CDR2 SVGIG (reference sequence). The CDR3 loop reads CAWSGGSYQPQHF. CDR3 DNA sequence: TGTGCCTGGTCTGGGGGATCATATCAGCCCCAGCATTTT.

The chain carries TRBV9 and TRBJ1-6; 7 bases are shared with TRBD1. With 3 bases clipped from V and 9 bases from J, the junction kept 9 bases outside the gene matches. Germline CDR1 reads SGDLS; CDR2 reads YYNGEE. The CDR3 runs 15 residues. This chain's CDR3 is CASSGEVPGGSPLHF. The CDR3 nucleotides read TGTGCCAGCAGCGGCGAAGTCCCAGGGGGTTCACCCCTCCACTTT.

The V gene is TRBV19, the J gene TRBJ1-5; tentative D call: TRBD1 (5 bases). CDR1 is LNHDA, CDR2 SQIVND, per germline (reference sequence). The CDR3 extends over 16 amino acids. Trimming took off 4 bases at V and 0 bases at J, with 13 bases between the two ends. The chain's CDR3 is CASSTMEGISNQPQHF. The DNA for the CDR3 is TGTGCCAGTAGTACAATGGAGGGGATTAGCAATCAGCCCCAGCATTTT.

The chain couples TRBV4-2 to TRBJ2-3; the D call may be TRBD1 or TRBD2 (5 bases each). Trimming shortened V by 1 base and J by 1 base, and 12 bases separated the two germline ends. The CDR3 loop spans 16 amino acids. CDR1 LGHNA and CDR2 YNFKEQ come from the germline V gene. The CDR3 DNA is TGTGCCAGCAGCCAAGCAACGGGACCACGCACAGATACGCAGTATTTT. It codes for CASSQATGPRTDTQYF.

V usage is TRBV6-1 and J usage is TRBJ1-5, with D maybe TRBD1 (5 bases). V was cut by 3 bases and J by 1 base, with 10 bases left in between. CDR3 length: 15 residues. Germline V gene sequence: CDR1 MNHNS, CDR2 SASEGT. CDR3 sequence (DNA): TGTGCCAGCAGTGACCCGGGACGGAGCAATCAGCCCCAGCATTTT. This translates into CASSDPGRSNQPQHF.

The rearrangement joins TRBV9 to TRBJ2-3; D ambiguous. The CDR3 extends over 15 amino acids. V lost 4 bases to trimming and J lost 0 bases, with 12 bases between them. The germline V gene encodes CDR1 SGDLS and CDR2 YYNGEE. The CDR3 DNA sequence: TGTGCCAGCAGCCCCTCGGAGCGTAGCACAGATACGCAGTATTTT. It specifies CASSPSERSTDTQYF. Together with reference TRBV9 and TRBJ2-3, the CDR3 gives the full variable domain: DSGVTQTPKHLITATGQRVTLRCSPRSGDLSVYWYQQSLDQGLQFLIQYYNGEERAKGNILERFSAQQFPDLHSELNLSSLELGDSALYFCASSPSERSTDTQYFGPGTRLTVL.